This T cell receptor beta chain emerged from a study of OX40 agonist ivuxolimab in advanced cancers. For the study at large: Patients were given ivuxolimab, an antibody that agonizes OX40 (CD134). Three patients, one with hepatocellular carcinoma and two with cutaneous melanoma, responded partially.

Study-level results: Partial responders treated at 0.1-3.0 mg/kg exhibited clonal expansion among the lowest measured.

CDR3 length: 13 amino acids. The V end lost 7 bases, the J end lost 5 bases, and 15 bases lay between the germline ends. Per germline, CDR1 SGHKS and CDR2 YYEKEE (reference sequence). Sampling times: baseline, cycle 4 day 1, cycle 7 day 1. Repertoires were generated with immunoSEQ multiplex PCR, while TCRdb's copy carries only in-frame clones and drops some. The sample comprises fewer than 75,000 clones, 88% of which are singletons, and 0.67% rests with the top ten. Points on this clone: Its antigen is unidentified.

The sequence was collected from an adult with an advanced solid tumor such as melanoma, head and neck, liver or kidney cancer. The gene calls are TRBV5-5 and TRBJ1-2; tentatively, D is TRBD1 (5 bases). Source: CD4+ or CD8+ T cells sorted from blood, taken in a trial of the OX40 agonist ivuxolimab. CDR3 in DNA: TGTGCCAGCCACTTTCAGGGATTGTATGGCTACACCTTC. It translates to CASHFQGLYGYTF.